This T cell receptor beta chain is drawn from a study of blood T cell repertoires in COVID-19. Study-wide context: The analysed material was cDNA or gDNA that came from T cells, B-cell-depleted T cells, or PBMCs.

The V gene's germline CDR1 is LGHNA and CDR2 YSLEER. V was pared by 0 bases and J by 4 bases, with 4 bases between. The CDR3 is 14 residues long. Some clones are missing from TCRdb's copy, which holds only in-frame ones; the method was immunoSEQ multiplex PCR. The repertoire holds around 300,000 clones, with approximately 90% as singletons. Sample: peripheral blood. This chain connects TRBV4-3 to TRBJ1-6; D is uncertain. This TCR was recovered from a woman in her twenties or thirties with active or convalescent COVID-19. The CDR3 loop is CASSQDSYNSPLHF. CDR3 coding DNA: TGCGCCAGCAGCCAAGACAGTTATAATTCACCCCTCCACTTT.